This TCR beta chain appears in the sequencing data of a study of cytomegalovirus exposure and HLA in healthy donors. Study findings and constraints: CMV serostatus was the only recorded immune exposure for donors. Per a later analysis, roughly 17,000 TCR beta sequences showed association with HLA alleles at 0.05 false discovery rate.

PCR amplification relied on 60 Vbeta primers (plus 13 Jbeta primers). Clones were sequenced by immunoSEQ multiplex PCR, and TCRdb holds only the in-frame ones, with some missing. The table includes approximately 200,000 clones, about three quarters detected once. On this clone: The antigen is unknown.

CDR1 LGHNT and CDR2 FRNRAP come from the germline V gene. The CDR3 runs to 13 residues. The germline V and J ends were trimmed by 3 bases and 4 bases, with 7 bases remaining between them. This chain links TRBV12-5 with TRBJ1-3; D is ambiguous. The receptor was isolated from a middle-aged man in good health and CMV-seronegative. The sample taken for sequencing was PBMCs. The CDR3 loop reads CASGFEQGNTIYF. In DNA form, the CDR3 reads TGTGCTAGTGGTTTTGAACAGGGAAACACCATATATTTT.